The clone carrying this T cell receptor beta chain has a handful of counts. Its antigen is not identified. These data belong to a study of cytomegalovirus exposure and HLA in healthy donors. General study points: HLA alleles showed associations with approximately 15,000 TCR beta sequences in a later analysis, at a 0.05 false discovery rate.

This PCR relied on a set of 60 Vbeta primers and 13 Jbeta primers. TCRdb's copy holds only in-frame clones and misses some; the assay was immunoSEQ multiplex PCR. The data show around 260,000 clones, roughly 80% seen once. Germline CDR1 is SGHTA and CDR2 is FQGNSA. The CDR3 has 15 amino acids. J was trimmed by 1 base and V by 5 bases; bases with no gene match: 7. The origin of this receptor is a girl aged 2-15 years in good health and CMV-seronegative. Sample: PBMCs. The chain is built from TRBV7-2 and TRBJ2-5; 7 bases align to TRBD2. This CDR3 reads CASSSPGGIQETQYF. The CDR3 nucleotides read TGTGCCAGCAGCAGCCCCGGGGGGATCCAAGAGACCCAGTACTTC.